One sample yielded the 7 T cell receptor beta chains listed below, sequenced in a study of T cells in Graves' hyperthyroidism and ophthalmopathy. RNA transcripts were the template for amplifying TCR beta CDR3 regions. During a first-round RT-PCR of the TCR CDR3, the HTBI primer set was used. TCRdb fed the multiplex PCR reads into MiXCR, producing one record per CDR3 protein. Counted here are about half a million distinct CDR3 sequences, 15% to 20% occurring once; the ten biggest clones make up approximately 48%. The sample was blood. The receptors derive from a man aged 40-55 years with Graves' ophthalmopathy.

In its sample, this clonotype was seen many times. The gene calls are TRBV7-2 and TRBJ2-3; the D is unclear. CDR1 SGHTA and CDR2 FQGNSA come from the germline V gene. V was cut by 3 bases and J by 4 bases, with 5 bases left in between. The CDR3 is made up of 12 amino acids. CDR3 DNA: TGTGCCAGCAGCTTTATAGCAGATACGCAGTATTTT. Encoded protein: CASSFIADTQYF.

There are a few counts of this clonotype. This chain connects TRBV3-1 to TRBJ2-2; D not resolved. CDR3 length: 15 residues. The germline V gene encodes CDR1 LGHDT and CDR2 YNNKEL (reference sequence). The V end lost 0 bases, the J end lost 6 bases, and 11 bases lay between the germline ends. The CDR3 loop reads CASSQDMVSAGELFF. DNA of the CDR3: TGTGCCAGCAGCCAAGATATGGTGAGCGCCGGGGAGCTGTTTTTT.

The V gene is TRBV5-6, the J gene TRBJ2-3; 9 nucleotides agree with TRBD2. The trim removed 5 bases at V and 6 bases at J, leaving 7 bases unmatched. Per the germline V gene, CDR1 is SGHDT and CDR2 is YYEEEE. The CDR3 has 14 amino acids. As DNA, the CDR3 is TGTGCCAGCAGAGAAATTAGCGGGAGTGATACGCAGTATTTT. Protein: CASREISGSDTQYF.

This clonotype was detected ten times or more. The rearrangement uses TRBV7-2 and TRBJ1-1; TRBD1 matches at 11 bases. The CDR3 runs 15 residues. The J segment lost 5 bases and the V segment lost 5 bases, leaving 7 bases of the junction unmatched. Germline values: CDR1 SGHTA, CDR2 FQGNSA. The CDR3 region has the DNA TGTGCCAGCAGCGGGACAGGGGGGAAGAGGACTGAAGCTTTCTTT. Protein: CASSGTGGKRTEAFF.

This clonotype occurred many times. This chain joins TRBV2 and TRBJ2-3; 9 positions agree with TRBD2. Germline CDR1 SNHLY, CDR2 FYNNEI. The CDR3 is made up of 14 amino acids. Trimming at V came to 4 bases and at J to 5 bases, leaving 4 bases not matched to a gene. For the CDR3, the DNA is TGTGCCAGCAGTGTCGGGCGGGGGGGAGATACGCAGTATTTT. Amino acids: CASSVGRGGDTQYF.

This clonotype showed up just a few times. The chain links TRBV18 to TRBJ2-7; 8 bases are shared with TRBD1. Germline CDR1 reads KGHSH; CDR2 reads LQKENI. With V trimmed by 3 bases and J by 3 bases, 7 bases remained unmatched. The CDR3 is made up of 15 amino acids. CDR3 bases: TGTGCCAGCTCACCCCCCGCAGGGGGCGGCTACGAGCAGTACTTC. Translation gives CASSPPAGGGYEQYF.

In its sample, this clonotype was seen a few times. This chain connects TRBV11-2 to TRBJ1-6, with 9 bases lining up with TRBD1. This CDR3 region has 14 residues. The germline V gene has CDR1 SGHAT and CDR2 FQNNGV. V shed 3 bases and J 11 bases; nucleotides not matched to a gene: 5. CDR3 region: CASSFGQGITPLHF. The CDR3 DNA follows: TGTGCCAGCAGCTTCGGACAGGGGATTACACCCCTCCACTTT.